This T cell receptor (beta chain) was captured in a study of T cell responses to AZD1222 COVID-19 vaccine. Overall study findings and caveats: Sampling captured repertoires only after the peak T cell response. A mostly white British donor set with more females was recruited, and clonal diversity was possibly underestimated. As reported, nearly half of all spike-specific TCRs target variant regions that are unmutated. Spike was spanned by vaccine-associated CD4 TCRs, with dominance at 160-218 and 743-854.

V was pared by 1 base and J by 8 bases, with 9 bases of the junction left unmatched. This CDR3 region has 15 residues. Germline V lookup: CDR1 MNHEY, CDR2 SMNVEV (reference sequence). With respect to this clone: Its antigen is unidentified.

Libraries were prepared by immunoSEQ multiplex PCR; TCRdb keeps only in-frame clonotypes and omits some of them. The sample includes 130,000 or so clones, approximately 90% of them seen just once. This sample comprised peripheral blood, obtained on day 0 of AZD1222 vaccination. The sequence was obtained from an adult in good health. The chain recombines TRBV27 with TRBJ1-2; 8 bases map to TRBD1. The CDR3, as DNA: TGTGCCAGCAGTTTATTGGGTCAGGGGGCGCAAGGCTACACCTTC. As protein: CASSLLGQGAQGYTF.